One and the same sample provided the 11 T cell receptor beta chains below, sequenced in a study of blood T cell repertoires in COVID-19. This table comes from immunoSEQ multiplex PCR, and its TCRdb copy is limited to in-frame clones, with some not included. The repertoire consists of about 370,000 clones, with 90% occurring once and the leading ten covering approximately 6.2%. Sequencing was performed on peripheral blood. The origin of the receptors is a man between 18 and 29 years old with active or convalescent COVID-19.

The chain is built from TRBV14 and TRBJ2-4; D may be TRBD2 (5 bases). The CDR3 covers 14 residues. V was pared by 3 bases and J by 8 bases, with 14 bases between. In germline, CDR1 is SGHDN, CDR2 FVKESK. The DNA of the CDR3 is TGTGCCAGCAGCCAGGAGGAGGTCGGGGACATTCAGTACTTC. As protein: CASSQEEVGDIQYF. The full variable domain, rest sourced from reference TRBV14 and TRBJ2-4, is EAGVTQFPSHSVIEKGQTVTLRCDPISGHDNLYWYRRVMGKEIKFLLHFVKESKQDESGMPNNRFLAERTGGTYSTLKVQPAELEDSGVYFCASSQEEVGDIQYFGAGTRLSVL.

The chain combines TRBV7-6 with TRBJ1-2, with TRBD1 matching over 7 bases. After removal of 1 base from V and 5 bases from J, the junction contained 10 bases not matched to a gene. CDR1 and CDR2 from the germline V gene are SGHVS and FNYEAQ. This CDR3 is 16 amino acids long. The chain's CDR3 is CASSLEAGGNIYGYTF. CDR3 in DNA: TGTGCCAGCAGCTTAGAGGCAGGGGGTAATATATATGGCTACACCTTC.

This clone was observed a few times. The rearrangement joins TRBV19 to TRBJ2-5; D gene uncertain. V lost 8 bases and J lost 1, with 11 bases in between. CDR1 is LNHDA and CDR2 is SQIVND in the germline V gene (reference sequence). CDR3 length: 13 amino acids. CDR3 in DNA: TGTGCCAGTGGAGCTAGTATCCAAGAGACCCAGTACTTC. It yields the protein CASGASIQETQYF.

V and J are TRBV7-3 and TRBJ2-6; 8 bases line up with TRBD1. V shed 10 bases and J 4 bases; nucleotides not matched to a gene: 12. This CDR3 has 16 amino acids. Per germline, CDR1 SGHTA and CDR2 FQGTGA. As DNA, the CDR3 is TGTGCCACCGAATCCAGGGGGCCTTTGGGGGCCAACGTCCTGACTTTC. Protein product: CATESRGPLGANVLTF.

The chain carries TRBV5-1 and TRBJ2-7; 9 bases map to TRBD2. From germline, CDR1 is SGHRS and CDR2 YFSETQ. Trimming removed 0 bases from V and 8 bases from J; junction bases left unmatched: 9. CDR3 length: 15 amino acids. CDR3 region: CASSLESSGMGKQYF. The DNA of the CDR3 is TGCGCCAGCAGCTTGGAGTCTAGCGGGATGGGTAAGCAGTACTTC.

The CDR3 sequence is CATRDTNYEQYF. CDR3 nucleotide sequence: TGTGCCACCCGGGACACAAACTACGAGCAGTACTTC. The chain employs TRBV15 and TRBJ2-7; a weak D match, TRBD1 (6 bases). CDR1 LNHNV and CDR2 YYDKDF come from the germline V gene (reference sequence). The CDR3 loop spans 12 amino acids. V gave up 8 bases and J gave up 3 bases, with 11 bases separating them.

This chain uses TRBV14 with TRBJ2-1, with 8 bases that match TRBD1. Germline lookup yields CDR1 SGHDN and CDR2 FVKESK. Trimming cost V 0 bases and J 8 bases; bases outside gene matches: 9. There are 16 residues in the CDR3. DNA for the CDR3: TGTGCCAGCAGCCAAGATCGGGGACAGGCGGTAGATGAGCAGTTCTTC. Encoded protein: CASSQDRGQAVDEQFF. Supplemented by reference TRBV14 and TRBJ2-1, the full variable domain reads EAGVTQFPSHSVIEKGQTVTLRCDPISGHDNLYWYRRVMGKEIKFLLHFVKESKQDESGMPNNRFLAERTGGTYSTLKVQPAELEDSGVYFCASSQDRGQAVDEQFFGPGTRLTVL.

This rearrangement joins TRBV6-2 or TRBV6-3 to TRBJ1-2; TRBD1 matches 11 bases. V was clipped by 3 bases and J by 7 bases; unmatched bases: 10. Germline V lookup: CDR1 MNHEY, CDR2 SVGEGT. This CDR3 is 16 amino acids long. The CDR3 is CASSYRFGQGAFGYTF. CDR3 coding DNA: TGTGCCAGCAGTTATAGATTCGGACAGGGGGCTTTTGGCTACACCTTC.

The genes are TRBV27 and TRBJ2-2, with a weak D call TRBD1 (5 bases). Germline V lookup: CDR1 MNHEY, CDR2 SMNVEV (reference sequence). V dropped 6 bases and J dropped 4 bases, with 15 bases sitting between them. The CDR3 consists of 15 residues. The CDR3 nucleotides read TGTGCCAGCAGCGGTACAGGTTTCCCCACCGGGGAGCTGTTTTTT. Its translation: CASSGTGFPTGELFF.

The chain employs TRBV27 and TRBJ2-1, with no clear D. The germline V gene encodes CDR1 MNHEY and CDR2 SMNVEV (reference sequence). V was trimmed by 0 bases and J by 8 bases, leaving 5 bases between them. This CDR3 region has 12 residues. The CDR3 is CASSLSLDEQFF. In DNA, the CDR3 is TGTGCCAGCAGTTTATCCCTCGATGAGCAGTTCTTC.

V is TRBV6-5 and J is TRBJ1-1; 9 positions match TRBD1. The germline V gene encodes CDR1 MNHEY and CDR2 SVGAGI. This CDR3 is 14 amino acids long. V gave up 7 bases and J gave up 5 bases; unmatched junction bases: 8. DNA for the CDR3: TGTGCCAGCATTCGCCAACAGGGGGCAACTGAAGCTTTCTTT. Amino acids: CASIRQQGATEAFF.